This T cell receptor (beta chain) was sequenced in a study of cytomegalovirus exposure and HLA in healthy donors. Here immunoSEQ multiplex PCR was the method, and the copy in TCRdb shows in-frame clones only, minus some. The table lists around 91,000 clones, approximately 93% of them singletons, with 1.1% in the top ten. The CDR3 spans 17 residues. Trimming took 6 bases from V and 7 from J; bases not matched to a gene: 16. The germline gives CDR1 MDHEN, CDR2 SYDVKM. In regard to this clone: Antigen specificity is unknown.

Broader study findings: Some TCR beta chains (164 of them) were listed as cytomegalovirus-associated. Rarity characterized most TCR sequences, yet some public TCRs appeared in many donors.

The sample taken for sequencing was PBMCs. This clonotype was obtained from a woman in her twenties or thirties in good health and CMV-seropositive. V gene TRBV28 combines with J gene TRBJ1-1; TRBD1 matches 11 bases. The CDR3 loop reads CASSYVTRTGGSVEAFF. The DNA of the CDR3 is TGTGCCAGCAGCTACGTCACCCGGACAGGGGGCTCGGTTGAAGCTTTCTTT.